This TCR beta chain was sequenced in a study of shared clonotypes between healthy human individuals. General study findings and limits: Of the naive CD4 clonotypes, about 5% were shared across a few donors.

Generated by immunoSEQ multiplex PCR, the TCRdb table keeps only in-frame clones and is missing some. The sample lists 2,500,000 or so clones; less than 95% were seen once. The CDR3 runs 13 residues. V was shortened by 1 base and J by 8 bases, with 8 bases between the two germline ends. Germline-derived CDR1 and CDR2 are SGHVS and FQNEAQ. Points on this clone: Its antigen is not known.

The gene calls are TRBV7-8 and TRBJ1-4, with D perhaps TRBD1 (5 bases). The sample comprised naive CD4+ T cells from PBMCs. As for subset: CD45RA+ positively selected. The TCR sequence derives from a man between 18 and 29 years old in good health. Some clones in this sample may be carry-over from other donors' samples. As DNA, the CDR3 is TGTGCCAGCAGCTTAGGTGGGGGAGAAAAACTGTTTTTT. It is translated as CASSLGGGEKLFF.